In this sample, the clone carrying this T cell receptor (beta chain) turned up a few times. Its antigen remains unknown. Combining a sample-barcoded 5' primer with a J-beta primer mix, a second PCR ran for roughly 6 to 12 cycles. Every cDNA was tagged by a template-switch adaptor with 12 random nucleotides. TCRdb re-analysed the 5' RACE reads in MiXCR, keeping a single row per CDR3 protein. The sample yields around 1,600,000 distinct CDR3 sequences, around 40% seen once. The data belong to a study of blood T cells in healthy people across ages. Study-level points and caveats: Shifts in expanded clonotypes may have been confounded by donor CMV status, which was unknown. Investigators treated diversity estimates from one million T cells as underestimates.

CDR1 is KGHSY and CDR2 is FQNENV in the germline V gene. The CDR3 is 14 residues long. V lost 0 bases, J lost 7 bases, and 13 bases lay in between. The specimen was blood. This clonotype was sampled from a young woman in good health. The chain combines TRBV16 with TRBJ2-7, with TRBD2 as a possible D gene (5 bases). CDR3 region: CASSQSLIAWEQYF. CDR3 in DNA: TGTGCCAGCAGCCAATCGTTGATAGCGTGGGAGCAGTACTTC.